The source of this TCR beta chain is a study of blood T cell repertoires in COVID-19. Repertoires were generated with immunoSEQ multiplex PCR, while TCRdb's copy carries only in-frame clones and drops some. The sample has 200,000 or so clones, roughly nine tenths seen once. The CDR3 extends over 15 amino acids. Germline CDR1 and CDR2: LGHNA and YSLEER. Trimming took 1 base from V and 7 from J; bases not matched to a gene: 2. Sequencing was done on a sample of peripheral blood. The rearrangement uses TRBV4-3 and TRBJ1-4, with 11 bases aligning to TRBD1. The source of this sequence is a man in his 70s with active or convalescent COVID-19. The DNA of the CDR3 is TGCGCCAGCAGCCAAGGGACAGGGGGCGTTGAAAAACTGTTTTTT. Protein: CASSQGTGGVEKLFF.